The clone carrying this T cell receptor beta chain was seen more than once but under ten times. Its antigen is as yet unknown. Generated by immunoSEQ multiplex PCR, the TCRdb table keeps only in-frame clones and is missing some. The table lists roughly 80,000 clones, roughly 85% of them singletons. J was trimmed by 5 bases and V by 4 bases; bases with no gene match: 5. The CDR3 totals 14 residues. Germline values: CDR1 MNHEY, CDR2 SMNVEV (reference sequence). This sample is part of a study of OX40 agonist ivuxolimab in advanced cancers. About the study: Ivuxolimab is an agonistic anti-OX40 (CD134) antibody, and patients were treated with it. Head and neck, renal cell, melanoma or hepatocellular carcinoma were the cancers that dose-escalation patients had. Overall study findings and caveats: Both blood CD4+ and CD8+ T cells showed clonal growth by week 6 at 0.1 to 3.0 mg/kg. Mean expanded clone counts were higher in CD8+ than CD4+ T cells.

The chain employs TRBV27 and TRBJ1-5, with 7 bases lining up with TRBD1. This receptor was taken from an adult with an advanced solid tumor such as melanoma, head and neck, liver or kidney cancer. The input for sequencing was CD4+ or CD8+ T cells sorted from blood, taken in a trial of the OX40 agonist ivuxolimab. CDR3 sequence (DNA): TGTGCCAGCAGTTGGGGGCAGGGGGATCAGCCCCAGCATTTT. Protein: CASSWGQGDQPQHF.